The T cell receptor beta chain under discussion was sequenced for a study of regulatory T cells in long-lasting Graves disease listed by TCRdb under 2021. Turning to the overall study: Persistent Graves' disease meant more than 5 years of antithyroid drug treatment with TSH receptor autoantibodies that stayed positive. On average, persistent Graves' disease patients in the clinical cohort had been on antithyroid drugs for approximately ten years. TCR sequencing covered about 13 persistent and around 20 newly diagnosed Graves' disease patients, approximately 33 samples in total. Patients with persistent Graves' disease were compared with patients with newly diagnosed Graves' disease using TCR sequencing and RNA sequencing of peripheral blood. The study took place in China and was registered as a clinical trial.

Study-level results and caveats: Sequencing and analysis were restricted to the TCR beta chain. Preferential use of TRBV28, TRBJ1-2 and TRBJ2-5 was observed in persistent disease, whereas TRBV20-1 and TRBJ2-1 were favored in newly diagnosed disease. The authors acknowledged the small sample size as a limitation that may reduce accuracy. Because the primary lesion, thyroid tissue, could not be accessed, the study looked at peripheral blood alone. Persistent Graves' disease patients showed lower TCR Shannon entropy and fewer highly expanded clones than newly diagnosed patients, suggesting clonal expansion. Patients with persistent disease shared more public clonotypes (fewer than 3,000) than newly diagnosed patients did (around 930).

The time point label here, explained by the study, means: persistent/refractory GD, antithyroid drugs over 5 years with positive TRAb. RNA was extracted from PBMCs in TRIzol for both TCR sequencing and RNA sequencing. Graves' disease was diagnosed according to American Thyroid Association guidelines. The patients came from an endocrinology department in Xi'an, China. Each patient gave 9 to 10 milliliters of peripheral blood, collected in an EDTA anticoagulant tube. PBMCs were isolated by Ficoll Paque Plus density gradient separation without further T cell sorting. An Agilent 2100 Bioanalyzer and agarose gel were used to check RNA quality, and a NanoDrop 2000 was used to measure RNA concentration. The library was obtained by multiplex PCR. The data were produced on an Illumina HiSeq 4000. iRepertoire HTBI primers and Arm-PCR amplification of CDR3 regions were used to construct TCR beta libraries. Before sequencing, the PCR products underwent gel purification. Per the original workflow: Gene usage analysis of CDR3 amino acid clonotypes used the approximately 62 TRBV and about 14 TRBJ segments found across samples. Filtered high-quality paired reads were merged into contigs using COPE and FqMerger. BLAST was used to align contigs to IMGT TRBV, TRBD and TRBJ reference genes, with CDR3 defined following IMGT. Clonotypes above 0.1% frequency were classified as highly expanded clones. Shannon entropy was used to measure repertoire diversity, and the Gini coefficient was used to measure V-J evenness. Public clonotypes were defined as clonotypes shared by more than one individual. Clones were called with MiXCR by TCRdb after fastp trimmed the public reads at Q25, and only in-frame beta chains were retained. Merged by CDR3 protein, the rows form single entries marked with the most common genes and DNA. The V and J calls, along with clone size, are taken from TCRdb and not from the paper's own processing. Within this sample are 430,000 or so distinct CDR3 sequences, with around 23% of them counted one time only. The ten biggest clones cover roughly 13% of the sample.

This clonotype has a count of ten or more. Which antigen it targets is not known. No much larger clone exists at a distance of one base, and base qualities are not known. V ends up 6 bases short and J 5 bases short, with an unmatched junction base count of 9. The CDR3 covers 17 residues, taking in both the cysteine and the phenylalanine. Just the 51-base CDR3 DNA is kept, in frame starting at base 1. The germline V gene gives CDR1 as MNHNS and CDR2 as SASEGT. This receptor was taken from a female donor with Graves disease. Sequencing used peripheral blood mononuclear cells (PBMCs), obtained when the disease was refractory, from a patient treated with antithyroid drugs. Recombination linked TRBV6-1 to TRBJ2-5; TRBD2 aligns with 16 central bases. The CDR3 region: CASSPGLAGGMVETQYF. The DNA is as follows: TGTGCCAGCAGCCCGGGACTAGCGGGAGGGATGGTCGAGACCCAGTACTTC.